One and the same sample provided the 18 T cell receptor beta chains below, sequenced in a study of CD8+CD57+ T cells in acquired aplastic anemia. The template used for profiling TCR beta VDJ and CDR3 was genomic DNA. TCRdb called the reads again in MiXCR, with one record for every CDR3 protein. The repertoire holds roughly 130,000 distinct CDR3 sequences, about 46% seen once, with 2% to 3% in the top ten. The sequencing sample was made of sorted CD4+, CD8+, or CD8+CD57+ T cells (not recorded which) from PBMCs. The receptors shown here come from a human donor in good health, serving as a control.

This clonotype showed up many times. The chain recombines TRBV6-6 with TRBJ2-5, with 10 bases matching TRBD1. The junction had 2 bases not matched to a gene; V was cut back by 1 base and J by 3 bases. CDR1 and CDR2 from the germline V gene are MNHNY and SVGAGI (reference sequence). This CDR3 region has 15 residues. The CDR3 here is CASSYFGQGEETQYF. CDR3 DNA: TGTGCCAGCAGTTACTTCGGACAGGGGGAAGAGACCCAGTACTTC.

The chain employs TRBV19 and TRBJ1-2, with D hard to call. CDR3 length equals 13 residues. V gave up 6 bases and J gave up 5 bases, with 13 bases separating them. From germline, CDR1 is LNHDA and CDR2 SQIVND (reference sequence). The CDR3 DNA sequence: TGTGCCAGTAGAGTAGAGGGAAATTATGGCTACACCTTC. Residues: CASRVEGNYGYTF.

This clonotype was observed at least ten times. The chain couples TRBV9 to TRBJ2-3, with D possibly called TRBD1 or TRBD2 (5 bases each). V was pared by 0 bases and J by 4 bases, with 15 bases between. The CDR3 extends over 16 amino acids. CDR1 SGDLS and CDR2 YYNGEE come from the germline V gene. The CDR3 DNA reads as TGTGCCAGCAGCGTAGGGGACCCGTTCGCTTCAGATACGCAGTATTTT. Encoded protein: CASSVGDPFASDTQYF.

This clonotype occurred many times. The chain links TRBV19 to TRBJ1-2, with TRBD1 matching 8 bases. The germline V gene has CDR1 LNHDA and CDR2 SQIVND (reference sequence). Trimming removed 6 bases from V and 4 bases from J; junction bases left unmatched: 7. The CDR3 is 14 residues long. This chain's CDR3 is CASRGGQAFYGYTF. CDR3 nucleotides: TGTGCCAGTAGAGGGGGACAGGCCTTCTATGGCTACACCTTC.

This CDR3 reads CASSFGTGGNEQFF. As DNA, the CDR3 is TGTGCCAGCAGCTTCGGGACAGGGGGCAATGAGCAGTTCTTC. The chain has TRBV11-1 and TRBJ2-1; 11 positions match TRBD1. The length of the CDR3 is 14 residues. Germline values: CDR1 SGHAT, CDR2 FQDESV (reference sequence). After removal of 3 bases from V and 6 bases from J, the junction contained 1 base not matched to a gene.

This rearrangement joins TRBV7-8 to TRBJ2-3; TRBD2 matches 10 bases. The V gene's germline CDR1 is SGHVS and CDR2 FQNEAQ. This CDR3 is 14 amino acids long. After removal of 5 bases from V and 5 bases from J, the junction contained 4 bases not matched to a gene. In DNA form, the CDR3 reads TGTGCCAGCAGCCGTGGACTAGCGGTAGATACGCAGTATTTT. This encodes CASSRGLAVDTQYF.

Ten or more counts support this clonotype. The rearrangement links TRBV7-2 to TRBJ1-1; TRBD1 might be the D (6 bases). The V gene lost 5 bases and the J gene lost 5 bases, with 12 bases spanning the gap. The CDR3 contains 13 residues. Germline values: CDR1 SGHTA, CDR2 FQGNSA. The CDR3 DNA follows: TGTGCCAGCAGCCGCAGGGGCAGAACTGAAGCTTTCTTT. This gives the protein CASSRRGRTEAFF.

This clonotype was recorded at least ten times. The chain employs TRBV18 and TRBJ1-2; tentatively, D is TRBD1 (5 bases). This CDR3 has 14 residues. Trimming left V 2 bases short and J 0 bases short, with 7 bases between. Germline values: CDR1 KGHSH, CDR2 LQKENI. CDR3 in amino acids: CASSPSTANYGYTF. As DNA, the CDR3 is TGTGCCAGCTCACCATCGACAGCTAACTATGGCTACACCTTC.

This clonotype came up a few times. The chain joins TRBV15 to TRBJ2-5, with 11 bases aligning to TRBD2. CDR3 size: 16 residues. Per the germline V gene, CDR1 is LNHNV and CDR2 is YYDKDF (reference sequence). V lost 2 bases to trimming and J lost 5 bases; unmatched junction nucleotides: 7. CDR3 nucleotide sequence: TGTGCCACCAGCAGATTACTAGCGGGAGTGTTGGAGACCCAGTACTTC. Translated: CATSRLLAGVLETQYF.

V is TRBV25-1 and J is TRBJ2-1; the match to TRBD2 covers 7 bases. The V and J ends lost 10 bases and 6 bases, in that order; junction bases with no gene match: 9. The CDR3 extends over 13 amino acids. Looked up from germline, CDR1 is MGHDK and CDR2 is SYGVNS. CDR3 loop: CATTRVAGNEQFF. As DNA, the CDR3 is TGTGCCACGACGAGAGTAGCGGGCAATGAGCAGTTCTTC. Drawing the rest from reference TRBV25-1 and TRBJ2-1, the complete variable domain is EADIYQTPRYLVIGTGKKITLECSQTMGHDKMYWYQQDPGMELHLIHYSYGVNSTEKGDLSSESTVSRIRTEHFPLTLESARPSHTSQYLCATTRVAGNEQFFGPGTRLTVL.

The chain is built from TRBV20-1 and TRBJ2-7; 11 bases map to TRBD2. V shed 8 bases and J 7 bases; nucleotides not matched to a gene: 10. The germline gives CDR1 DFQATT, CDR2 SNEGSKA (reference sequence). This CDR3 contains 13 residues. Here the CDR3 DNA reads TGCAGTTTCCATAGCGGGGGGGCAAGGGAGCAGTACTTC. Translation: CSFHSGGAREQYF.

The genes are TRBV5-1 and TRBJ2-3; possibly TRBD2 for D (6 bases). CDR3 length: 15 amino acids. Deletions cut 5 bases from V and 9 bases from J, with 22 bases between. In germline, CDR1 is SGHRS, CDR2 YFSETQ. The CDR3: CASSDPTSPKETQYF. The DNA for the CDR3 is TGCGCCAGCAGTGACCCGACTAGTCCTAAGGAAACGCAGTATTTT.

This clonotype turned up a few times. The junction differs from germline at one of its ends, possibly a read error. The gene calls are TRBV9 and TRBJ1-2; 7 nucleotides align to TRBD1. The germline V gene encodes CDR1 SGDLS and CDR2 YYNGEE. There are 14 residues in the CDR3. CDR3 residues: CASTKTDRDYDYTF. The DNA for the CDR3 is TGTGCCAGCACGAAGACAGACAGGGACTATGACTACACCTTC.

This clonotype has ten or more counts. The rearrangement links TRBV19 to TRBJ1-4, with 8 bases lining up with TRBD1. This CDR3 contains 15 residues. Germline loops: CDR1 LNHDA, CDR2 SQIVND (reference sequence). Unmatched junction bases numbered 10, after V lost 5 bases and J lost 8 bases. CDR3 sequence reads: CASSLDRVRGEKLFF. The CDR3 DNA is TGTGCCAGTAGTCTGGACAGGGTTCGGGGCGAAAAACTGTTTTTT.

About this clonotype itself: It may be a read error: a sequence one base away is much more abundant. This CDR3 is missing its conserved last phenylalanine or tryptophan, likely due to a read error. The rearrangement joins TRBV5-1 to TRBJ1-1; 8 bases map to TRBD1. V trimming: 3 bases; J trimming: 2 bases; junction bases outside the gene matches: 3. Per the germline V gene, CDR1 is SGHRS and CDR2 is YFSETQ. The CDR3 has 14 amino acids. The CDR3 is CASSSDRVNTEAFL. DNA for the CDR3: TGCGCCAGCAGCTCGGACAGGGTAAACACTGAAGCTTTCCTT.

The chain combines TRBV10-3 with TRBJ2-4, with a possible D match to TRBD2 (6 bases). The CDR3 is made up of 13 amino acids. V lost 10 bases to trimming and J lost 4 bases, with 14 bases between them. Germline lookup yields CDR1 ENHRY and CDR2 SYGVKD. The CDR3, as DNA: TGTGCCAGCGGGGAGGCAGAGAAAAACATTCAGTACTTC. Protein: CASGEAEKNIQYF.

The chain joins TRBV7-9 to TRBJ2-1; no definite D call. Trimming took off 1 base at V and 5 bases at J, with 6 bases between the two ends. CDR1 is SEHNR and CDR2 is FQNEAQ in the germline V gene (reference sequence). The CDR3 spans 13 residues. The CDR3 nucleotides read TGTGCCAGCAGCTTAGGGAACCACAATGAGCAGTTCTTC. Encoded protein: CASSLGNHNEQFF.

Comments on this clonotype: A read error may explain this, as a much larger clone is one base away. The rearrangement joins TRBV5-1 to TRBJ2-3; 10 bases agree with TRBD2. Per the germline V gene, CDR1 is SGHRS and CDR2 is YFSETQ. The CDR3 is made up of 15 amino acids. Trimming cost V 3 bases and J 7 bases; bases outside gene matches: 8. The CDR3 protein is CASSSEAGGPNTQYF. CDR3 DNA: TGCGCCAGCAGCTCGGAAGCGGGGGGGCCAAATACGCAGTATTTT.